This T cell receptor beta chain comes out of a study of T cells in Graves' hyperthyroidism and ophthalmopathy. Amplified TCR beta CDR3 regions came from RNA transcripts. HTBI primers were the set used in a first-round RT-PCR of the TCR CDR3. TCRdb reprocessed the multiplex PCR reads with MiXCR, giving one entry per CDR3 protein. This table holds 530,000 or so distinct CDR3 sequences, approximately 25% found once. Note on this clonotype: At one end, the junction sequence differs from germline, possibly due to a read error.

The germline gives CDR1 LNHDA, CDR2 SQIVND (reference sequence). CDR3 length: 14 amino acids. The J gene is TRBJ2-4, the V gene TRBV19; TRBD1 aligns across 7 bases. Sequencing was carried out using blood. This receptor was obtained from a woman under 40 with Graves' ophthalmopathy. CDR3 sequence reads: CASSTPQGSDIKYF. CDR3 DNA: TGTGCCAGTAGTACACCACAGGGGAGCGACATTAAGTACTTC.